This T cell receptor beta chain is drawn from a study of T cell changes during pregnancy in multiple sclerosis. Germline loops: CDR1 LGHNA, CDR2 YNFKEQ. The J segment lost 2 bases and the V segment lost 1 base, leaving 7 bases of the junction unmatched. The CDR3 covers 16 residues. Sequencing used immunoSEQ multiplex PCR; TCRdb keeps in-frame clones, though not all of them. Of more than 75,000 clones in the sample, about 95% were seen once. This chain joins TRBV4-2 and TRBJ2-5; 7 bases fit TRBD2. The input for sequencing was peripheral blood, taken in the third trimester of pregnancy. The sequence derives from a female donor with multiple sclerosis, enrolled in a pregnancy study. CDR3 amino acids: CASSQVGEGGQETQYF. The CDR3 DNA follows: TGTGCCAGCAGCCAAGTAGGGGAGGGAGGGCAAGAGACCCAGTACTTC.